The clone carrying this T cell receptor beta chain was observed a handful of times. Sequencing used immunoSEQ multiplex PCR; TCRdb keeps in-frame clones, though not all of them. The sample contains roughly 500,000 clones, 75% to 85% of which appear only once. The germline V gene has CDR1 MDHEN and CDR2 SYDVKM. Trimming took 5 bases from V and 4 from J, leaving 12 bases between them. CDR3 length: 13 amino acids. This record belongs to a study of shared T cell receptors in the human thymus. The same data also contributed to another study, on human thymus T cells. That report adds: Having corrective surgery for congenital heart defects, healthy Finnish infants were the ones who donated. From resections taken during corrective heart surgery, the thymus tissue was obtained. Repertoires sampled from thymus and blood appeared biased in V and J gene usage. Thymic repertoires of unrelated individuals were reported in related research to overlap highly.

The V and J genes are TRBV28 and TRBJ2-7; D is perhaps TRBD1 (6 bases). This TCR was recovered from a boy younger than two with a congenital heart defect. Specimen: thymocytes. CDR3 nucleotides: TGTGCCAGCAGTATTAGGACAGAGTACGAGCAGTACTTC. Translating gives CASSIRTEYEQYF.